Listed below are T cell receptor beta chains from one sample, sequenced in a study of circulating CD8 cells and anti-PD-1 response in melanoma. From the reads, TCRdb called clonotypes with MiXCR, one entry per CDR3 protein. The table lists 2,000 to 2,500 distinct CDR3 sequences, around 6.7% of them singletons. The specimen was CD8+ T cells from PBMCs, collected at baseline or after one month of anti-PD-1 therapy (not recorded which). Receptors were obtained from a human donor with melanoma. Both conserved end residues are part of each CDR3. D genes are given only for firm matches. Clone size, where shown, is once, few, many, or a class for clones that have expanded.

clone size: medium-sized
D gene: TRBD1
J gene: TRBJ1-1
V gene: TRBV5-4
CDR3 protein: CASSPYRGTNTEAFF
CDR3 DNA: TGTGCCAGCAGCCCATACAGGGGAACGAACACTGAAGCTTTCTTT

clone size: medium-sized
D gene: -
J gene: TRBJ2-7
V gene: TRBV29-1
CDR3 protein: CSVEAGTTSYEQYF
CDR3 DNA: TGCAGCGTTGAAGCCGGGACCACATCCTACGAGCAGTACTTC

clone size: medium-sized
D gene: -
J gene: TRBJ2-7
V gene: TRBV6-5
CDR3 protein: CASSYPTGEQYF
CDR3 DNA: TGTGCCAGCAGTTACCCGACGGGTGAGCAGTACTTC

clone size: few
D gene: -
J gene: TRBJ2-3
V gene: TRBV19
CDR3 protein: CASSILGGSDTQYF
CDR3 DNA: TGTGCCAGTAGTATCCTCGGTGGGTCAGATACGCAGTATTTT

clone size: large
D gene: -
J gene: TRBJ2-7
V gene: TRBV20-1
CDR3 protein: CSASDGLRGDEQYF
CDR3 DNA: TGCAGTGCTAGCGACGGATTGAGGGGCGACGAGCAGTACTTC

clone size: large
D gene: -
J gene: TRBJ1-1
V gene: TRBV28
CDR3 protein: CASLYRGIKDTEAFF
CDR3 DNA: TGTGCCAGCCTTTACCGAGGTATTAAGGACACTGAAGCTTTCTTT

clone size: -
D gene: -
J gene: TRBJ1-1
V gene: TRBV19
CDR3 protein: CASRIGNTEACF
CDR3 DNA: TGTGCCAGCCGAATCGGGAACACTGAAGCTTGCTTT

clone size: few
D gene: -
J gene: TRBJ1-5
V gene: TRBV19
CDR3 protein: CASSWGNQPQHF
CDR3 DNA: TGTGCCAGTAGTTGGGGAAATCAGCCCCAGCATTTT

clone size: medium-sized
D gene: -
J gene: TRBJ1-5
V gene: TRBV19
CDR3 protein: CAARMDSSNQPQHF
CDR3 DNA: TGTGCCGCCAGGATGGACAGTTCGAATCAGCCCCAGCATTTT

clone size: medium-sized
D gene: TRBD2
J gene: TRBJ2-1
V gene: TRBV6-1
CDR3 protein: CASTGLAGGYNEQFF
CDR3 DNA: TGTGCCAGTACCGGACTAGCGGGGGGGTACAATGAGCAGTTCTTC

clone size: -
D gene: -
J gene: TRBJ1-1
V gene: TRBV19
CDR3 protein: CASSISAGGTEAFF
CDR3 DNA: TGTGCCAGTAGTATTAGTGCAGGAGGTACTGAAGCTTTCTTT

clone size: medium-sized
D gene: TRBD2
J gene: TRBJ2-3
V gene: TRBV19
CDR3 protein: CASSMGSGGRDTQYF
CDR3 DNA: TGTGCCAGTAGTATGGGTAGCGGGGGGCGAGATACGCAGTATTTT

clone size: -
D gene: -
J gene: TRBJ1-1
V gene: TRBV19
CDR3 protein: CASSILTNTEAFF
CDR3 DNA: TGTGCCAGTAGTATACTCACTAACACTGAAGCTTTCTTT

clone size: medium-sized
D gene: -
J gene: TRBJ2-7
V gene: TRBV2
CDR3 protein: CASSAQTGPGEQYF
CDR3 DNA: TGTGCCAGCAGTGCCCAGACAGGTCCGGGGGAGCAGTACTTC

clone size: medium-sized
D gene: -
J gene: TRBJ2-3
V gene: TRBV28
CDR3 protein: CASSSDSGTDTQYF
CDR3 DNA: TGTGCCAGCAGTTCTGATTCGGGCACAGATACGCAGTATTTT

clone size: medium-sized
D gene: -
J gene: TRBJ1-3
V gene: TRBV4-1
CDR3 protein: CASSQSPRSSGNTIYF
CDR3 DNA: TGCGCCAGCAGCCAATCCCCTCGCAGCTCTGGAAACACCATATATTTT